The 11 T cell receptor beta chains given below trace back to one sample, sequenced in a study of blood T cell repertoires in COVID-19. The data were produced by immunoSEQ multiplex PCR, yet TCRdb's version contains in-frame clones alone and is incomplete. The sample comprises approximately 89,000 clones, 75% to 85% of which are singletons, and about 12% rests with the top ten. Sequenced sample: peripheral blood. The receptors here all came from a human donor in a cohort sampled during active COVID-19.

The chain carries TRBV6-5 and TRBJ1-5; perhaps TRBD1 as D (6 bases). Trimming took 10 bases from V and 2 from J, leaving 18 bases between them. CDR3 length equals 15 residues. Germline V CDR1 and CDR2: MNHEY, SVGAGI. The CDR3 region has the DNA TGTGCCACCTTACAGGGATTCATGCGCAATCAGCCCCAGCATTTT. It yields the protein CATLQGFMRNQPQHF.

The chain employs TRBV18 and TRBJ2-2; D is perhaps TRBD2 (6 bases). Germline values: CDR1 KGHSH, CDR2 LQKENI. The ends were cut back, 3 bases at V and 1 base at J, with 15 bases in the middle. The CDR3 runs to 17 residues. The CDR3 is CASSPAGRALNTGELFF. In nucleotides, the CDR3 is TGTGCCAGCTCACCGGCGGGGCGTGCCTTGAACACCGGGGAGCTGTTTTTT. Full variable domain (missing parts from reference TRBV18 and TRBJ2-2): NAGVMQNPRHLVRRRGQEARLRCSPMKGHSHVYWYRQLPEEGLKFMVYLQKENIIDESGMPKERFSAEFPKEGPSILRIQQVVRGDSAAYFCASSPAGRALNTGELFFGEGSRLTVL.

In its sample, this clone was seen many times. The rearrangement joins TRBV7-8 to TRBJ1-6; TRBD1 matches 8 bases. The germline V gene encodes CDR1 SGHVS and CDR2 FQNEAQ. CDR3 length: 15 residues. The V and J ends lost 2 bases and 7 bases, in that order; junction bases with no gene match: 4. This CDR3 is CASSLKDRDNSPLHF. The CDR3 DNA follows: TGTGCCAGCAGCTTAAAGGACAGGGACAATTCACCCCTCCACTTT.

The CDR3, as DNA: TGCGCCAGCAGCTTGGTCACAGGCTTCTCCTATAATTCACCCCTCCACTTT. The encoded protein is CASSLVTGFSYNSPLHF. V usage is TRBV5-1 and J usage is TRBJ1-6; perhaps TRBD1 as D (5 bases). Germline V CDR1 and CDR2: SGHRS, YFSETQ. CDR3 length: 17 amino acids. The V and J ends lost 0 bases and 0 bases respectively, with 10 bases between them.

The chain joins TRBV4-2 to TRBJ2-7; D remains unclear. Trimming pared 1 base from V and 4 bases from J, leaving 8 bases between. CDR3 length: 13 residues. Per germline, CDR1 LGHNA and CDR2 YNFKEQ. CDR3 coding DNA: TGTGCCAGCAGCCAAGGTAGGAGTTACGAGCAGTACTTC. Its translation: CASSQGRSYEQYF.

The genes are TRBV11-3 and TRBJ2-1, with 13 bases identical to TRBD2. With V trimmed by 5 bases and J by 7 bases, 8 bases remained unmatched. Germline-derived CDR1 and CDR2 are SGHNT and YENEEA. This CDR3 has 16 residues. CDR3 in amino acids: CASSPRTSGGVNEQFF. In DNA form, the CDR3 reads TGTGCCAGCAGCCCGCGGACTAGCGGGGGTGTAAATGAGCAGTTCTTC.

This clone was found once. Distinct nucleotide sequences in the sample also encode this CDR3. This chain links TRBV19 with TRBJ1-5; 8 bases line up with TRBD1. Germline-derived CDR1 and CDR2 are LNHDA and SQIVND (reference sequence). CDR3 length equals 13 residues. The junction had 2 bases not matched to a gene; V was cut back by 3 bases and J by 7 bases. CDR3 sequence reads: CASSIRGQQPQHF. In DNA, the CDR3 is TGTGCCAGTAGTATCAGGGGGCAGCAGCCCCAGCATTTT.

The CDR3 sequence is CASSRDRVVETQYF. In DNA, the CDR3 is TGTGCCAGCAGTCGCGACAGGGTCGTAGAGACCCAGTACTTC. This chain joins TRBV6-2 or TRBV6-3 and TRBJ2-5; 7 positions match TRBD1. Germline V lookup: CDR1 MNHEY, CDR2 SVGEGT. The CDR3 extends over 14 amino acids. Unmatched junction bases numbered 7, after V lost 5 bases and J lost 4 bases.

The count of this clone is one. V and J are TRBV5-1 and TRBJ1-2, with 9 bases aligning to TRBD1. Germline trimming cut 4 bases from V and 8 bases from J; bases unmatched to any gene: 12. The CDR3 is 15 residues long. Germline CDR1 reads SGHRS; CDR2 reads YFSETQ. In DNA form, the CDR3 reads TGCGCCAGCAGCCCGGGGGACGGGACAGGGTACGGCTACACCTTC. Its protein is CASSPGDGTGYGYTF.

The DNA of the CDR3 is TGTGCTAGTGGTTTGGTTCGGGACTCGAACTATGGCTACACCTTC. It codes for CASGLVRDSNYGYTF. The chain employs TRBV12-5 and TRBJ1-2; weak D call: TRBD1 (5 bases). The CDR3 runs to 15 residues. V dropped 0 bases and J dropped 2 bases, with 10 bases sitting between them. Germline V CDR1 and CDR2: LGHNT, FRNRAP.

V gene TRBV7-9 combines with J gene TRBJ1-2; D not certain. There are 12 residues in the CDR3. Germline V CDR1 and CDR2: SEHNR, FQNEAQ (reference sequence). V lost 1 base, J lost 5 bases, and 5 bases lay in between. The CDR3 protein is CASSLGGYGYTF. The DNA for the CDR3 is TGTGCCAGCAGCTTAGGCGGATATGGCTACACCTTC.